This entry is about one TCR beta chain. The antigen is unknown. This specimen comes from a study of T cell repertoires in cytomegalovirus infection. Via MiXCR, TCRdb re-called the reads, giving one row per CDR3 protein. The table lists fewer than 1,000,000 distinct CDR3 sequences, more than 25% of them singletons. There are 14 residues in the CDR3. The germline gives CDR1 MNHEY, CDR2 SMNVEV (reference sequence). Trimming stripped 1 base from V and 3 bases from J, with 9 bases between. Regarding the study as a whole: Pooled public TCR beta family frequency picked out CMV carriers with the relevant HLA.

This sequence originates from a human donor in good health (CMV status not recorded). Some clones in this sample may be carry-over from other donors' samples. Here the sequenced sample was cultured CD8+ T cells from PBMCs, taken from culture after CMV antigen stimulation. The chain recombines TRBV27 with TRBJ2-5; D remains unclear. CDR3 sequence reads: CASSLLGRKETQYF. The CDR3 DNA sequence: TGTGCCAGCAGTTTATTGGGCAGAAAAGAGACCCAGTACTTC.